Listed here are 23 T cell receptor beta chains from one sample, sequenced in a study of T cells after yellow fever vaccination. TCRdb used MiXCR to reprocess the 5' RACE reads, holding one entry per CDR3 protein. This sample carries about 320,000 distinct CDR3 sequences, around 7% of them seen once, and the ten largest clones take over 15%. Sequencing used PBMCs, obtained 35 to 50 days after the first yellow fever vaccination. Receptor source: a man younger than 35 who received the YFV17D yellow fever vaccine.

This clonotype occurred many times. This chain joins TRBV5-8 and TRBJ2-1; 7 bases map to TRBD2. Trimming took 1 base from V and 0 from J; bases not matched to a gene: 1. This CDR3 has 15 residues. In germline, CDR1 is SGHTS, CDR2 YDEGEE. The CDR3: CASSLSGASYNEQFF. DNA for the CDR3: TGTGCCAGCAGCTTGAGCGGGGCCTCCTACAATGAGCAGTTCTTC. Combining the CDR3 with reference TRBV5-8 and TRBJ2-1 gives the whole variable domain EAGVTQSPTHLIKTRGQQATLRCSPISGHTSVYWYQQALGLGLQFLLWYDEGEERNRGNFPPRFSGRQFPNYSSELNVNALELEDSALYLCASSLSGASYNEQFFGPGTRLTVL.

This clonotype was observed a handful of times. The genes are TRBV29-1 and TRBJ2-1; D not resolved. From germline, CDR1 is SQVTM and CDR2 ANQGSEA. Trimming left V 3 bases short and J 6 bases short, with 12 bases between. There are 13 residues in the CDR3. CDR3 DNA sequence: TGCAGCGTTGACAGCCTAGTTGGCAATGAGCAGTTCTTC. It is translated as CSVDSLVGNEQFF.

This clonotype was seen more than once but under ten times. V and J are TRBV19 and TRBJ2-1; D is tentatively TRBD1 or TRBD2 (5 bases each). From germline, CDR1 is LNHDA and CDR2 SQIVND (reference sequence). CDR3 length: 12 residues. V dropped 9 bases and J dropped 7 bases, with 13 bases sitting between them. The CDR3 is CARGTPLNEQFF. CDR3 in DNA: TGTGCCAGAGGGACCCCCTTAAATGAGCAGTTCTTC.

This clonotype was counted many times. The chain couples TRBV5-1 to TRBJ1-1, with 10 bases fitting TRBD1. Losses at the gene ends were 6 bases for V and 4 bases for J; bases not matched to a gene: 6. Germline V gene data show CDR1 as SGHRS and CDR2 as YFSETQ. The CDR3 is made up of 14 amino acids. DNA of the CDR3: TGCGCCAGCACCGACAGGGGGCCTGCCACTGAAGCTTTCTTT. This gives the protein CASTDRGPATEAFF.

The genes are TRBV7-2 and TRBJ2-5, with a weak D call TRBD2 (5 bases). The germline V gene has CDR1 SGHTA and CDR2 FQGNSA. CDR3 size: 14 residues. Trimming took off 1 base at V and 3 bases at J, with 9 bases between the two ends. CDR3 in DNA: TGTGCCAGCAGCTTAGGACTACAAAAAGAGACCCAGTACTTC. It codes for CASSLGLQKETQYF. The complete variable domain, with remaining parts taken from reference TRBV7-2 and TRBJ2-5, reads GAGVSQSPSNKVTEKGKDVELRCDPISGHTALYWYRQSLGQGLEFLIYFQGNSAPDKSGLPSDRFSAERTGGSVSTLTIQRTQQEDSAVYLCASSLGLQKETQYFGPGTRLLVL.

This sequence joins TRBV4-1 and TRBJ2-5, with 9 bases that match TRBD2. Germline-derived CDR1 and CDR2 are MGHRA and YSYEKL. The ends lost 1 base at V and 7 bases at J; junction bases unmatched: 7. The CDR3 length is 15 residues. The CDR3 nucleotides are TGCGCCAGCAGCCAAGTAGGGGCGCGGGAGGGGACCCAGTACTTC. Protein: CASSQVGAREGTQYF.

The J gene is TRBJ2-5, the V gene TRBV2; possibly TRBD1 for D (5 bases). The length of the CDR3 is 14 residues. Germline V CDR1 and CDR2: SNHLY, FYNNEI. V was trimmed by 5 bases and J by 5 bases, leaving 15 bases between them. CDR3 DNA: TGTGCCAGCAGTCCCAAGGCAGGGCGGGAGACCCAGTACTTC. Amino acids: CASSPKAGRETQYF.

This clonotype has more than one count but fewer than ten. The chain combines TRBV7-2 with TRBJ2-1; D uncertain. Germline-derived CDR1 and CDR2 are SGHTA and FQGNSA. CDR3 length: 13 residues. The V end was cut by 1 base, the J end by 7 bases, with 8 bases between. This CDR3 reads CASSLGQQNEQFF. The CDR3 nucleotides are TGTGCCAGCAGCTTAGGGCAGCAAAATGAGCAGTTCTTC.

The chain employs TRBV6-1 and TRBJ2-6, with D maybe TRBD1 (6 bases). V was trimmed by 6 bases and J by 0 bases, leaving 12 bases between them. CDR1 and CDR2 from the germline V gene are MNHNS and SASEGT. CDR3 length equals 16 residues. In DNA form, the CDR3 reads TGTGCCAGCAGGCGTCAGGGGATCTCTGGGGCCAACGTCCTGACTTTC. It translates to CASRRQGISGANVLTF.

The V call is TRBV5-5, the J call TRBJ1-2; D not certain. This CDR3 region has 14 residues. Between the trimmed V and J ends, which lost 8 bases and 4 bases, there was a span of 18 bases. CDR1 and CDR2 from the germline V gene are SGHKS and YYEKEE (reference sequence). CDR3 residues: CARSPGRPGYGYTF. The DNA for the CDR3 is TGTGCCAGGAGCCCCGGGCGTCCCGGCTATGGCTACACCTTC. Full variable domain (rest looked up from reference TRBV5-5 and TRBJ1-2): DAGVTQSPTHLIKTRGQQVTLRCSPISGHKSVSWYQQVLGQGPQFIFQYYEKEERGRGNFPDRFSARQFPNYSSELNVNALLLGDSALYLCARSPGRPGYGYTFGSGTRLTVV.

This clonotype was counted ten times or more. The chain recombines TRBV4-2 with TRBJ2-1; the D gene is possibly TRBD2 (6 bases). From germline, CDR1 is LGHNA and CDR2 YNFKEQ. This CDR3 spans 15 amino acids. V was clipped by 6 bases and J by 4 bases, with 16 bases between them. Written as DNA, the CDR3 is TGTGCCAGCAGGCGATGGGCGGGGAATTACAATGAGCAGTTCTTC. Its translation: CASRRWAGNYNEQFF.

This clonotype has only a few counts. CDR3 DNA: TGCAGTGCTATCGCCAGGGGGCGTCTCCCCTATGGCTACACCTTC. It codes for CSAIARGRLPYGYTF. The chain is built from TRBV20-1 and TRBJ1-2; 8 nucleotides agree with TRBD1. The CDR3 is 15 amino acids. V lost 4 bases to trimming and J lost 4 bases; unmatched junction nucleotides: 11. Germline V gene sequence: CDR1 DFQATT, CDR2 SNEGSKA (reference sequence).

J is TRBJ2-1 and V is TRBV5-1; D is possibly TRBD1 (6 bases). With 4 bases removed from V and 4 bases from J, the gap between germline ends came to 12 bases. Germline CDR1 reads SGHRS; CDR2 reads YFSETQ. The CDR3 sequence is 14 residues long. The CDR3 loop is CASSDGQLYNEQFF. In nucleotides, the CDR3 is TGCGCCAGCAGCGATGGACAGCTATACAATGAGCAGTTCTTC.

There are a few counts of this clonotype. The V and J genes are TRBV5-5 and TRBJ1-1; possibly TRBD1 for D (5 bases). V was clipped by 4 bases and J by 2 bases, with 15 bases between them. Germline V gene lookup returns CDR1 SGHKS and CDR2 YYEKEE (reference sequence). The CDR3 is 15 residues long. Here the CDR3 reads CASSHWQGYNTEAFF. CDR3 DNA: TGTGCCAGCAGCCACTGGCAGGGATATAACACTGAAGCTTTCTTT.

The table lists this clonotype with many counts. This chain joins TRBV28 and TRBJ2-5, with D perhaps TRBD1 (6 bases). The CDR3 consists of 14 residues. The V gene lost 4 bases and the J gene lost 2 bases, with 11 bases spanning the gap. In germline, CDR1 is MDHEN, CDR2 SYDVKM. CDR3 sequence reads: CASSYFDRQETQYF. DNA for the CDR3: TGTGCCAGCAGTTACTTCGACAGGCAAGAGACCCAGTACTTC.

This clonotype was recorded many times. The chain has TRBV5-4 and TRBJ1-2; D uncertain. Germline CDR1 is SGHNT and CDR2 is YYREEE (reference sequence). The CDR3 is 14 residues long. V dropped 1 base and J dropped 4 bases, with 11 bases sitting between them. CDR3 in amino acids: CASSLTSGLYGYTF. CDR3 nucleotide sequence: TGTGCCAGCAGCTTGACGTCAGGCCTCTATGGCTACACCTTC.

This clonotype was counted ten times or more. The chain links TRBV29-1 to TRBJ2-5; D remains unclear. The CDR3 length is 14 residues. Per the germline V gene, CDR1 is SQVTM and CDR2 is ANQGSEA. V was pared by 0 bases and J by 7 bases, with 15 bases between. The CDR3, as DNA: TGCAGCGTTGAAGAGCCTATATACCCGGGGACCCAGTACTTC. Encoded protein: CSVEEPIYPGTQYF.

This chain connects TRBV4-1 to TRBJ1-2; 7 bases line up with TRBD1. This CDR3 comprises 17 residues. Germline CDR1 is MGHRA and CDR2 is YSYEKL. V dropped 4 bases and J dropped 3; count of bases not matched to a gene: 14. The CDR3 reads CASSRDPDRTDYYGYTF. The CDR3 DNA sequence: TGCGCCAGCAGCCGAGACCCGGACAGGACCGACTACTATGGCTACACCTTC.

This chain joins TRBV6-1 and TRBJ2-1; D may match TRBD1 or TRBD2 (5 bases each). V dropped 6 bases and J dropped 0 bases, with 12 bases sitting between them. The length of the CDR3 is 15 residues. The germline V gene has CDR1 MNHNS and CDR2 SASEGT. CDR3 sequence reads: CASRKRGSSYNEQFF. In nucleotides, the CDR3 is TGTGCCAGCAGGAAACGGGGCAGCTCCTACAATGAGCAGTTCTTC.

This clonotype showed up just a few times. This sequence joins TRBV10-3 and TRBJ2-1; no clear D. V was cut by 0 bases and J by 7 bases, with 1 base left in between. CDR3 length equals 11 residues. Germline values: CDR1 ENHRY, CDR2 SYGVKD. CDR3: CAISESNEQFF. In nucleotides, the CDR3 is TGTGCCATCAGTGAGTCGAATGAGCAGTTCTTC.

The CDR3 is CASSFGGRGDNYGYTF. The CDR3 coding sequence is TGTGCCAGCAGCTTTGGGGGGCGTGGAGATAACTATGGCTACACCTTC. J is TRBJ1-2 and V is TRBV5-4; tentative D call: TRBD1 (6 bases). Per germline, CDR1 SGHNT and CDR2 YYREEE (reference sequence). The CDR3 is 16 residues long. V was cut by 2 bases and J by 1 base, with 15 bases left in between.

This clonotype was picked up many times. The V call is TRBV4-1, the J call TRBJ2-7; possibly TRBD1 for D (5 bases). V dropped 0 bases and J dropped 3 bases, with 9 bases sitting between them. The V gene's germline CDR1 is MGHRA and CDR2 YSYEKL. This CDR3 is 14 amino acids long. The CDR3: CASSQDPQGYEQYV. The DNA for the CDR3 is TGCGCCAGCAGCCAAGATCCCCAGGGCTACGAGCAGTACGTC.

The V call is TRBV4-3, the J call TRBJ1-3; D is ambiguous. The germline V gene encodes CDR1 LGHNA and CDR2 YSLEER. V lost 0 bases and J lost 0, with 12 bases in between. The CDR3 is 17 residues long. The CDR3 nucleotides read TGCGCCAGCAGCCAAGAATATCACAGCACCTCTGGAAACACCATATATTTT. Translation: CASSQEYHSTSGNTIYF.